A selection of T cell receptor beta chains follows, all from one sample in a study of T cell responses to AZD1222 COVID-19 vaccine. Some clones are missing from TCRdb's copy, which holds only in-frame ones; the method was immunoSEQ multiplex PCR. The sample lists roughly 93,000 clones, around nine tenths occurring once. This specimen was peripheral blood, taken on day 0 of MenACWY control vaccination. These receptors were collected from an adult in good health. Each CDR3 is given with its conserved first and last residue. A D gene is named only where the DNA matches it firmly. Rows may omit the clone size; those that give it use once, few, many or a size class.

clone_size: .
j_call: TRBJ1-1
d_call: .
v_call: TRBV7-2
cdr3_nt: TGTGCCAGCAGCCAGGGAAGAGACACTGAAGCTTTCTTT
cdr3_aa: CASSQGRDTEAFF

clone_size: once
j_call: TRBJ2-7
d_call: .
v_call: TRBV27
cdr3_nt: TGTGCCAGCAGTAAAGACAGTCCGTCCTACGAGCAGTACTTC
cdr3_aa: CASSKDSPSYEQYF

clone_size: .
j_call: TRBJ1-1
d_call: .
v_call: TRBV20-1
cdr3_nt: TGCAGTGCGACCCGGGAGAATGAAGCTTTCTTT
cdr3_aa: CSATRENEAFF

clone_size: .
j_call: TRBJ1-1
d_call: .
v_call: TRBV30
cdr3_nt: TGTGCCTGGAGTGTAGGGAATGGGAACACTGAAGCTTTCTTT
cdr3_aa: CAWSVGNGNTEAFF

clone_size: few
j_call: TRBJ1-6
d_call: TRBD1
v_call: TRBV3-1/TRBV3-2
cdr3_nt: TGTGCCAGCAGCCAAACGGGACAGGGGGACTCACCCCTCCACTTT
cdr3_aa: CASSQTGQGDSPLHF

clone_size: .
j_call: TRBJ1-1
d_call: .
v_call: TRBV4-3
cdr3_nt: TGCGCCAGCAGCCAAGGTCAAAGGGACACTGAAGCTTTCTTT
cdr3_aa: CASSQGQRDTEAFF

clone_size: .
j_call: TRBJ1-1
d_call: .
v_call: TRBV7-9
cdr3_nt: TGTGCCAGCAGCTTAGTAATCCAGAAAGCTTTCTTT
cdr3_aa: CASSLVIQKAFF

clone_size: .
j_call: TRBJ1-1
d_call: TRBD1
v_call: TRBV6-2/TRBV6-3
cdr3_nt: TGTGCCAGCAGTTCAGTAACAGGGGGCAATACTGAAGCTTTCTTT
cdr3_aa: CASSSVTGGNTEAFF

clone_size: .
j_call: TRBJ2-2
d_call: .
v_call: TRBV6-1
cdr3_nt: TGTGCCAGCAGTGTGAGGGGCAGTTCGAACACCGGGGAGCTGTTTTTT
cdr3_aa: CASSVRGSSNTGELFF

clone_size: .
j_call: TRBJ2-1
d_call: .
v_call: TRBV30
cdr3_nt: TGTGCCTGGAGTCGGGCGAATGAGCAGTTCTTC
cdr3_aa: CAWSRANEQFF

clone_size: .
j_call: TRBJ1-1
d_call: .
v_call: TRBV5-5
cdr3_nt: TGTGCCAGCAGCTCCCAGGGAACTGAAGCTTTCTTT
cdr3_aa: CASSSQGTEAFF

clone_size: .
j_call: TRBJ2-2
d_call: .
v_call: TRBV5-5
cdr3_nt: TGTGCCAGCAGCTTCGGTCGGACCGGGGAGCTGTTTTTT
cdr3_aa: CASSFGRTGELFF

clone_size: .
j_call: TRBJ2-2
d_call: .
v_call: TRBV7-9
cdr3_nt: TGTGCCAGCAGCTTAAACGGGATCCACACCGGGGAGCTGTTTTTT
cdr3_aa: CASSLNGIHTGELFF

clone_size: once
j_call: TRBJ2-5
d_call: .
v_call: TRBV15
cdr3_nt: TGTGCCACCAGCAGAGACCCGGTTGGAGGGGCCCAAGAGACCCAGTACTTC
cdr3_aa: CATSRDPVGGAQETQYF

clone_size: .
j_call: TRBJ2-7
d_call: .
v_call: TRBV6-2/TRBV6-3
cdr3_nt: TGTGCCAGCAGTTACGGTCGGAACTCCTACGAGCAGTACTTC
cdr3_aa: CASSYGRNSYEQYF

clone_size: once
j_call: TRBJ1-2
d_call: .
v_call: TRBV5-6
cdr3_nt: TGTGCCAGCAGTCCCGGACTGGGGGGCTACACCTTC
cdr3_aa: CASSPGLGGYTF

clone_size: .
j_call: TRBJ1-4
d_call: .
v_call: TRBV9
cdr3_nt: TGTGCCAGCAGCGTAGCCCCCGGCCAGGGCACTAATGAAAAACTGTTTTTT
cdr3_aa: CASSVAPGQGTNEKLFF

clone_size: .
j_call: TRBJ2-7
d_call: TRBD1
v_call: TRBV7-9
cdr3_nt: TGTGCCAGCAGCCAACCACCGACCATCGGGACAGGGCATTGGAACGAGCAGTACTTC
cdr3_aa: CASSQPPTIGTGHWNEQYF

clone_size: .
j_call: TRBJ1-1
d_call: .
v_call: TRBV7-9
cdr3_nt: TGTGCCAGCAGCTTAACCCAGGGAGCTTTCTTT
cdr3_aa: CASSLTQGAFF

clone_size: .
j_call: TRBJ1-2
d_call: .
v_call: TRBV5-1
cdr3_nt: TGCGCCAGCAGCATGGACCGGGACCTAGGCTATGGCTACACCTTC
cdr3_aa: CASSMDRDLGYGYTF

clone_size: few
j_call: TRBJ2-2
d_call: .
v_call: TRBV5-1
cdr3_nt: TGCGCCAGCAGCTTGAGGCTCAGGACAATGCTCGCGAACACCGGGGAGCTGTTTTTT
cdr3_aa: CASSLRLRTMLANTGELFF

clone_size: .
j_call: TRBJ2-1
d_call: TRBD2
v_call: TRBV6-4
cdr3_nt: TGTGCCAGCAGTGACTCGACGGGGGGGCCGGGTGAGCAGTTCTTC
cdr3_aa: CASSDSTGGPGEQFF

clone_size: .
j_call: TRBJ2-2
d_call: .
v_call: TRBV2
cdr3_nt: TGTGCCAGCAGTGAGGGGGGTGCGGGGACCGGGGAGCTGTTTTTT
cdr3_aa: CASSEGGAGTGELFF

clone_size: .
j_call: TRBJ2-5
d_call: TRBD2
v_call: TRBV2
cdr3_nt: TGTGCCAGCAGTCTGATAGCGGGATTCGGGGGGGAGACCCAGTACTTC
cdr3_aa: CASSLIAGFGGETQYF

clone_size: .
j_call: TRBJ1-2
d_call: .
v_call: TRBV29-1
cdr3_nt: TGCAGCGTTGAACAGCGGTATAACTATGGCTACACCTTC
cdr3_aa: CSVEQRYNYGYTF

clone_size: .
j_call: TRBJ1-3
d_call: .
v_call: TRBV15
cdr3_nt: TGTGCCACAACGCCGGGGCTCATGAGCTCTGGAAACACCATATATTTT
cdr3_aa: CATTPGLMSSGNTIYF

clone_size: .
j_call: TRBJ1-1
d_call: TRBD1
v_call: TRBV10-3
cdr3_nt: TGTGCCTCCGAAGACAGGGGGGGAACTGAAGCTTTCTTT
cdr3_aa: CASEDRGGTEAFF

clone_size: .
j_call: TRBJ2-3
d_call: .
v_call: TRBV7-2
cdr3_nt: TGTGCCAGCAGCTTTGGAAGTCGGGTGGCTGATACGCAGTATTTT
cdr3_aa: CASSFGSRVADTQYF

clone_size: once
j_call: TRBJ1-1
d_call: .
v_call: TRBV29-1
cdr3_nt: TGCAGCGTTGACTACGGGGGAAACACTGAAGCTTTCTTT
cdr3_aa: CSVDYGGNTEAFF

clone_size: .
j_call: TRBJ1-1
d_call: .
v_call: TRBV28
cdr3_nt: TGTGCCAGCAGTCCCACAGGGCTATACACTGAAGCTTTCTTT
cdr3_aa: CASSPTGLYTEAFF

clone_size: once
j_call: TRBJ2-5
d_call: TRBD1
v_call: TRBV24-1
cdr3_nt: TGTGCCACCAGTGACCCCGGGACAGTGAACCAAGAGACCCAGTACTTC
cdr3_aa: CATSDPGTVNQETQYF

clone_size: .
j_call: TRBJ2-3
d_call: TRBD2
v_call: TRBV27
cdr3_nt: TGTGCCAGCAGTATTAGCGGGGGGGCCCCCGATACGCAGTATTTT
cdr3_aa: CASSISGGAPDTQYF

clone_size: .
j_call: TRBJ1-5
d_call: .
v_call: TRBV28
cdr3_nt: TGTGCCAGCAGTCCCCCTTTGCGAGATCAGCCCCAGCATTTT
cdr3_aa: CASSPPLRDQPQHF

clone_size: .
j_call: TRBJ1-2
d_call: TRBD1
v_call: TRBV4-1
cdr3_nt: TGCGCCAGCAGCCAAACTCCGGACAGGGGGCGCTGGGACTATGGCTACACCTTC
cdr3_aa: CASSQTPDRGRWDYGYTF

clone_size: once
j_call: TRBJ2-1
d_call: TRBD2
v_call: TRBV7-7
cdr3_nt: TGTGCTAGCAGCTTAGAAGGCGGGGGGGTCGATGAGCAGTTCTTC
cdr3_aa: CASSLEGGGVDEQFF

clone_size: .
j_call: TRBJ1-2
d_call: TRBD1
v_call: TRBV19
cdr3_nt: TGTGCCAGTAGTAACCGGGACAGGGAAAACTATGGCTACACCTTC
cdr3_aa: CASSNRDRENYGYTF

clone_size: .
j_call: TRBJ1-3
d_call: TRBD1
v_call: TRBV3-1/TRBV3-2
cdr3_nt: TGTGCCAGCAGTCGTACAGGGGTCACTGGAAACACCATATATTTT
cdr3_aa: CASSRTGVTGNTIYF

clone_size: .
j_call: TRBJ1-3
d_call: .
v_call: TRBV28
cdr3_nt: TGTGCCAGCAGTTTGAGCTCTGGAAACACCATATATTTT
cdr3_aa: CASSLSSGNTIYF

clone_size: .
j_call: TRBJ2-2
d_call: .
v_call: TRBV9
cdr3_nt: TGTGCCAGCAGCGTGTGGGGGACCGGGGAGCTGTTTTTT
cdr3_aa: CASSVWGTGELFF

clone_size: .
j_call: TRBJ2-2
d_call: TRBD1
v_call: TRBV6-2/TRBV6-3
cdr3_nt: TGTGCCAGCAGTTTTGAGAGGTATCGGGACAGTTACACCGGGGAGCTGTTTTTT
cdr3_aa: CASSFERYRDSYTGELFF

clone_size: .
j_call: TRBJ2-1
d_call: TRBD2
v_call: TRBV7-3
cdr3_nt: TGTGCCAGCAGCCCCAGCGGGGGGCTGAACAATGAGCAGTTCTTC
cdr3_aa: CASSPSGGLNNEQFF

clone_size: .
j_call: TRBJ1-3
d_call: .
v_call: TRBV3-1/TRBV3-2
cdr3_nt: TGTGCCAGCAGCCAGTCCTACGGGGCCGGAAACACCATATATTTT
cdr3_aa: CASSQSYGAGNTIYF

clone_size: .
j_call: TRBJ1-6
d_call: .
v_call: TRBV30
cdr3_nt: TGTGCCTGGAGTCGTGACGCCCTTGCGCCCCTCCACTTT
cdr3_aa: CAWSRDALAPLHF

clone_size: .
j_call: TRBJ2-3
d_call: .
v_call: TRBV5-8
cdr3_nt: TGTGCCAGCTCCAAACAGGGAGGTACGCAGTATTTT
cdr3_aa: CASSKQGGTQYF

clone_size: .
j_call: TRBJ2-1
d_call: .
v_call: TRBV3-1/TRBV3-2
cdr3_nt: TGTACCAGCAGCCAACCACAGGGAAAGCAGTTCTTC
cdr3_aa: CTSSQPQGKQFF

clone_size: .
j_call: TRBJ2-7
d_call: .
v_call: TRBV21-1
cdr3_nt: TGTGCCAGCAGCAAGAGTCAGGGCCGAATGAACTACGAGCAGTACTTC
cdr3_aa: CASSKSQGRMNYEQYF

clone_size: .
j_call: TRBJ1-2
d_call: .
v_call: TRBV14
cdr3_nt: TGTGCCAGCAGCCAAGAAGCGGGACGTTCTAACTATGGCTACACCTTC
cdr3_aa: CASSQEAGRSNYGYTF

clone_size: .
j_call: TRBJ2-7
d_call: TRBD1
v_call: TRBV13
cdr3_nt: TGTGCCAGCAGCCTTAGGACAGGCAGGTACGAGCAGTACTTC
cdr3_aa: CASSLRTGRYEQYF

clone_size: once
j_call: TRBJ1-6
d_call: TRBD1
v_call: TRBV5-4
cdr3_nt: TGTGCCAGCAGCTTGCAGCAGGGGGCGAGGAATTCACCCCTCCACTTT
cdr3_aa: CASSLQQGARNSPLHF

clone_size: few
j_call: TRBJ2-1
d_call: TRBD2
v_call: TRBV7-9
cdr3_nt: TGTGCCAGCAGCTTAGCGCTAAGCGGGGCGTACAATGAGCAGTTCTTC
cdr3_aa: CASSLALSGAYNEQFF

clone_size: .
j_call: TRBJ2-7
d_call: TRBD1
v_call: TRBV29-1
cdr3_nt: TGCAGCGTCGCACAGGGGAACGAGCAGTACTTC
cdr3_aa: CSVAQGNEQYF

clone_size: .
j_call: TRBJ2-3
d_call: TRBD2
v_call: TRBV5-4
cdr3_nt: TGTGCCAGCAGCTTTTTCGGGGGGGGGACAGATACGCAGTATTTT
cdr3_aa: CASSFFGGGTDTQYF

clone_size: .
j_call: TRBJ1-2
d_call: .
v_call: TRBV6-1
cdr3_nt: TGTGCCAGCAGTTTTACAGGAAACTATGGCTACACCTTC
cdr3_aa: CASSFTGNYGYTF

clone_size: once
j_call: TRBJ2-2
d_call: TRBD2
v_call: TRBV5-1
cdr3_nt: TGCGCCAGCAGCTTGAAAGTTACAGCGGGGGCCGGGGAGCTGTTTTTT
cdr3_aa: CASSLKVTAGAGELFF